This T cell receptor (beta chain) was sequenced in a study of blood T cell repertoires in COVID-19. Turning to the study itself: The origin of the acute and convalescent COVID-19 samples was the United States, Italy and Spain. The cDNA or gDNA used as material had been derived from T cells, B-cell-depleted T cells, or PBMCs.

Per the authors' pipeline: Reference gene primer amplification gave estimated nucleated cell counts. This table comes from immunoSEQ multiplex PCR, and its TCRdb copy is limited to in-frame clones, with some not included. V and J calls and clone size are copied from that table; D and trimming were computed from the DNA. The sample shows 200,000 to 300,000 clones, over 70% of them seen only once. This CDR3 comprises 13 residues. CDR1 is SGHDT and CDR2 is YYEEEE in the germline V gene. V gave up 1 base and J gave up 4 bases, with 8 bases separating them. This sequence joins TRBV5-6 and TRBJ1-2; D is possibly TRBD1 (6 bases). Input material: peripheral blood. This TCR came from an elderly woman with acute or convalescent COVID-19. CDR3 DNA sequence: TGTGCCAGCAGCTTGAGGACAGCCTATGGCTACACCTTC. Protein sequence: CASSLRTAYGYTF.